This T cell receptor (beta chain) derives from a study of neurological immune-mediated disorders. Per germline, CDR1 PRHDT and CDR2 FYEKMQ (reference sequence). V dropped 5 bases and J dropped 1; count of bases not matched to a gene: 5. There are 15 residues in the CDR3. In its sample, this clonotype was seen many times. The target antigen is unknown. Notes on the study in general: One related-CDR3 cluster, which may be a signature, held the repertoires of 18 of 34 multiple sclerosis patients after phylogenetic grouping.

TCRdb re-called the 5' RACE reads with MiXCR, one entry per CDR3 protein. Seen here are tens of thousands of distinct CDR3 sequences, 1.5% to 2% observed once, and the top ten hold approximately 2.3%. This clonotype originated in a woman aged 40 to 50 with multiple sclerosis. The chain employs TRBV13 and TRBJ2-7; 10 nucleotides align to TRBD1. Sequencing used PBMCs. The CDR3 DNA reads as TGTGCCAGCAGCCTGGGACAGGGGCCTTCCTACGAGCAGTACTTC. This sequence encodes CASSLGQGPSYEQYF. The complete variable domain, with remaining parts taken from reference TRBV13 and TRBJ2-7, reads AAGVIQSPRHLIKEKRETATLKCYPIPRHDTVYWYQQGPGQDPQFLISFYEKMQSDKGSIPDRFSAQQFSDYHSELNMSSLELGDSALYFCASSLGQGPSYEQYFGPGTRLTVT.